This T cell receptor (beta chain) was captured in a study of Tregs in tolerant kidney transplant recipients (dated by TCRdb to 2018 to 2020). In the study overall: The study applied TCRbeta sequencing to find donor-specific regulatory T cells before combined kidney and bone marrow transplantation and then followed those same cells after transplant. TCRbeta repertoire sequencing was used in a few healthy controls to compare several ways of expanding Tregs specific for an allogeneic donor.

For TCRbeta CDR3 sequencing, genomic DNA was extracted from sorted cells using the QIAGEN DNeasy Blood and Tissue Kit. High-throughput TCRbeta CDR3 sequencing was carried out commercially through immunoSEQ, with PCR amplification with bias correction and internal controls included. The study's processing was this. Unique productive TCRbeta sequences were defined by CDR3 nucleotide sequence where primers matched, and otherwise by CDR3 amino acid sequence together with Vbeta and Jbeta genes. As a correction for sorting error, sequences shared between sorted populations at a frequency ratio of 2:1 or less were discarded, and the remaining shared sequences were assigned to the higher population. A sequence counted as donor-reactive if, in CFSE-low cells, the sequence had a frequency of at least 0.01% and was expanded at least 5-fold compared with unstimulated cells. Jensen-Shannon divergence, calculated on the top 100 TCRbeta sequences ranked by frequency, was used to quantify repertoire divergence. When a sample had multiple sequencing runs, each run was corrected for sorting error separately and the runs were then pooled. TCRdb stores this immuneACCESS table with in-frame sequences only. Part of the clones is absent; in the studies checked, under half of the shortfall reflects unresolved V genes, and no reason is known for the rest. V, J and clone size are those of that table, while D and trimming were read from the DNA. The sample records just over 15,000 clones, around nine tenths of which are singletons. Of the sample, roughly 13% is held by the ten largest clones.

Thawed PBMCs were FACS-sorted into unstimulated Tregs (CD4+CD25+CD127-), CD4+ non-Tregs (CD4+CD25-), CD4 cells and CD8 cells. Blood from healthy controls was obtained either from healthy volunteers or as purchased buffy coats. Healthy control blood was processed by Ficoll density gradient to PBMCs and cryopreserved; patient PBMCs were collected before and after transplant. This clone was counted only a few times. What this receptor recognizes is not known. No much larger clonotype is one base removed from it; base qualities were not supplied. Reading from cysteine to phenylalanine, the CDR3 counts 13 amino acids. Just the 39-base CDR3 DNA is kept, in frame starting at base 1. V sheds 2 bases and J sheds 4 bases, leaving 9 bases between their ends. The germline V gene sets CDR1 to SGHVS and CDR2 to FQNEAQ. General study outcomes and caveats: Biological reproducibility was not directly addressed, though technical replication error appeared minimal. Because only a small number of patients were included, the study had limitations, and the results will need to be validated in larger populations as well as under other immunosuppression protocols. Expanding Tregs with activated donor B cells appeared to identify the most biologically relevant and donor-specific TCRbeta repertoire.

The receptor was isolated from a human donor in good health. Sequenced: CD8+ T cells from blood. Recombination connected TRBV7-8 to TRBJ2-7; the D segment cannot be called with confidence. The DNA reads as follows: TGTGCCAGCAGCTTATACCATTGGTACGAGCAGTACTTC. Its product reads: CASSLYHWYEQYF.